The sequence of this TCR beta chain was determined in a study of T cell changes during pregnancy in multiple sclerosis. This CDR3 contains 16 residues. V gave up 4 bases and J gave up 1 base, with 18 bases separating them. The germline V gene encodes CDR1 SGHKS and CDR2 YYEKEE (reference sequence). Using immunoSEQ multiplex PCR, the repertoire was profiled, and TCRdb retains in-frame clones only, with some absent. This sample has about 53,000 clones, with 92% found just once. The origin of this receptor is a female donor with multiple sclerosis, enrolled in a pregnancy study. The rearrangement uses TRBV5-5 and TRBJ2-7, with D possibly matching TRBD1 (6 bases). Sequenced material: CD4+ T cells from peripheral blood mononuclear cells, taken in the third trimester of pregnancy. CDR3 DNA: TGTGCCAGCAGCCCCGATGACAGGCCTCTATCCTACGAGCAGTACTTC. This sequence encodes CASSPDDRPLSYEQYF.